This TCR beta chain was recorded in a study of blood T cell repertoires in COVID-19. The repertoire was sequenced with immunoSEQ multiplex PCR; TCRdb's copy has only in-frame clones and lacks some. The sample records 65,000 to 90,000 clones, approximately 86% being singletons. The CDR3 length is 15 residues. Germline V gene lookup returns CDR1 SNHLY and CDR2 FYNNEI. Trimming cost V 6 bases and J 1 base, with 15 bases left between them. This sequence joins TRBV2 and TRBJ1-1, with a possible D match to TRBD1 (5 bases). Sequences were obtained from peripheral blood. The sequence derives from a man older than 75 with COVID-19, enrolled during active disease. The CDR3 nucleotides are TGTGCCAGCAGGGGAACAGGAGTTAGGAACACTGAAGCTTTCTTT. This translates into CASRGTGVRNTEAFF.